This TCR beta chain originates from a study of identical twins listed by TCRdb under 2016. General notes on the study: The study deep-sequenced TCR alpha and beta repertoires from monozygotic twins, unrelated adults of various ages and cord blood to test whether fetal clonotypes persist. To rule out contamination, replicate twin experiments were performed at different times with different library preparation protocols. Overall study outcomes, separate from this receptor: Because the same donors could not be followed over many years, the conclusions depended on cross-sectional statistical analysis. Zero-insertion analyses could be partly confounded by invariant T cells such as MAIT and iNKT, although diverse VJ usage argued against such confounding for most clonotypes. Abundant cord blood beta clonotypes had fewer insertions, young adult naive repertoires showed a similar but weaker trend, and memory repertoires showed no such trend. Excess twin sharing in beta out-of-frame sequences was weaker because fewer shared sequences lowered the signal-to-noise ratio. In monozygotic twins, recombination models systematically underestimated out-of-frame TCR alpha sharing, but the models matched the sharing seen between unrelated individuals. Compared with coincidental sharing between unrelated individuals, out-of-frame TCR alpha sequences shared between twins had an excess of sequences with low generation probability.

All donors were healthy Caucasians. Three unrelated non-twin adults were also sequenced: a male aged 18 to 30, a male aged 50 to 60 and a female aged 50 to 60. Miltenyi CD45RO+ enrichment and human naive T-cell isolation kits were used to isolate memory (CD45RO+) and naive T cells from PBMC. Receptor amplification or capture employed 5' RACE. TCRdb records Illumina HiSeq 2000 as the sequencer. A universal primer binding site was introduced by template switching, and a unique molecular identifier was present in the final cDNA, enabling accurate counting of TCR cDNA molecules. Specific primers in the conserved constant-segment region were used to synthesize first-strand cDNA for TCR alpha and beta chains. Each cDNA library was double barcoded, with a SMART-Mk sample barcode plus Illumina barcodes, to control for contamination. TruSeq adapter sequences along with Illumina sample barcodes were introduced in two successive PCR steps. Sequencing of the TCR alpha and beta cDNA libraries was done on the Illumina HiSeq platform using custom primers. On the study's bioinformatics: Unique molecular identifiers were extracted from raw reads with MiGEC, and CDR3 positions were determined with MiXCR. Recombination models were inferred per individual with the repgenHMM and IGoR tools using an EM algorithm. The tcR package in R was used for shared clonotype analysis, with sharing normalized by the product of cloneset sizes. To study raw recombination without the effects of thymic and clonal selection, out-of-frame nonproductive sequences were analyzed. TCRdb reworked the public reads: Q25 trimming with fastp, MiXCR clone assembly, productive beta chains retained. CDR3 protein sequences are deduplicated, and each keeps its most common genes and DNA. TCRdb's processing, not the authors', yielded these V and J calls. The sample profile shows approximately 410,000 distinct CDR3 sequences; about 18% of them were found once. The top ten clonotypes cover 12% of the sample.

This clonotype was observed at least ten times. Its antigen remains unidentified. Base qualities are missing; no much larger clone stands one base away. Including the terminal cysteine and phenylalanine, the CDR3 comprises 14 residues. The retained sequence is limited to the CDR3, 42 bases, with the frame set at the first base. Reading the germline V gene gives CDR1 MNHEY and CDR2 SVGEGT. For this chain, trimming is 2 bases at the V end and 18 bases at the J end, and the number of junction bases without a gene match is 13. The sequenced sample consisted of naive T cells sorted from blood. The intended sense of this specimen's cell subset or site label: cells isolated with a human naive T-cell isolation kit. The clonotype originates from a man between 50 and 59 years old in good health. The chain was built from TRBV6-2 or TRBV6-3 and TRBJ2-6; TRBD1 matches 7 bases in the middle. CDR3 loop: CASSYRGTATSETF. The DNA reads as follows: TGTGCCAGCAGTTACCGAGGGACAGCCACCTCTGAGACTTTC.